The 23 T cell receptor beta chains given below trace back to one sample, sequenced in a study of T cells in Graves' hyperthyroidism and ophthalmopathy (dated by TCRdb to between 2018 and 2020). The library was produced with multiplex PCR. For sequencing, an Illumina HiSeq 2000 was employed. The TCR beta CDR3 regions were amplified from RNA transcripts. For the first round of RT-PCR on the TCR CDR3, the HTBI primer set was used together with the Qiagen OneStep RT-PCR kit. TCRdb cleaned the public reads at Q25 with fastp, built clones with MiXCR and kept in-frame beta chains. Identical CDR3 proteins give one entry, which carries the most common genes and DNA. The sample contains around 600,000 distinct CDR3 sequences, approximately 14% of them found a single time. Clones ranked in the top ten supply around an eighth of the sample. The sequencing input was blood. These TCRs come from a woman between 50 and 59 years old with Graves' ophthalmopathy.

This clonotype was counted at least ten times. The chain is built from TRBV12-3 or TRBV12-4 and TRBJ2-3; 9 bases match TRBD2. V shed 6 bases and J 2 bases; nucleotides not matched to a gene: 3. The CDR3 runs to 14 residues. The CDR3 reads CASRTSGVTDTQYF. The CDR3 nucleotides are TGTGCCAGCAGGACTAGCGGAGTCACAGATACGCAGTATTTT.

This chain connects TRBV2 to TRBJ1-1, with a tentative D call TRBD1 (5 bases). Trimming shortened V by 0 bases and J by 13 bases, and 12 bases separated the two germline ends. Germline assignment: CDR1 SNHLY and CDR2 FYNNEI. The CDR3 spans 12 residues. The CDR3 loop reads CASSEAGPKGFF. CDR3 in DNA: TGTGCCAGCAGTGAAGCGGGACCGAAGGGTTTCTTT.

This rearrangement joins TRBV4-3 to TRBJ2-5, with D perhaps matching TRBD1 or TRBD2 (5 bases each). Looked up from germline, CDR1 is LGHNA and CDR2 is YSLEER. The CDR3 is 16 residues long. V was shortened by 3 bases and J by 2 bases, with 16 bases between the two germline ends. CDR3 nucleotides: TGCGCCAGCAGCCAGCGATGGGCAGGGAGTCAAGAGACCCAGTACTTC. It translates to CASSQRWAGSQETQYF.

In this sample, this clonotype turned up many times. The chain uses TRBV13 and TRBJ2-7; 15 bases are shared with TRBD2. Germline V gene data show CDR1 as PRHDT and CDR2 as FYEKMQ (reference sequence). The CDR3 is 16 residues long. The ends lost 5 bases at V and 2 bases at J; junction bases unmatched: 4. The CDR3 nucleotides read TGTGCCAGCAGCGAGGGACTAGCGGGAGGCGCCTACGAGCAGTACTTC. It is translated as CASSEGLAGGAYEQYF.

Comment on this clonotype: With a much larger clone just one base away, this may be a read error. The CDR3 does not close with the conserved phenylalanine or tryptophan, likely indicating a read error. The chain recombines TRBV6-2 or TRBV6-3 with TRBJ2-5; 13 bases are shared with TRBD2. The V gene's germline CDR1 is MNHEY and CDR2 SVGEGT. After removal of 4 bases from V and 4 bases from J, the junction contained 3 bases not matched to a gene. The CDR3 covers 15 residues. The CDR3 is CASSWTSGSGETQYL. As DNA, the CDR3 is TGTGCCAGCAGTTGGACTAGCGGGAGCGGAGAGACCCAGTACCTC.

This sequence joins TRBV5-1 and TRBJ1-1; 8 bases match TRBD1. The CDR3 is made up of 14 amino acids. The junction had 4 bases not matched to a gene; V was cut back by 3 bases and J by 3 bases. Germline V lookup: CDR1 SGHRS, CDR2 YFSETQ. The CDR3 spells CASSSVDRDTEAFF. The CDR3 region has the DNA TGCGCCAGCAGCTCGGTGGACAGGGACACTGAAGCTTTCTTT.

This clonotype was counted at least ten times. The chain employs TRBV7-9 and TRBJ1-2; D is unclear. Trimming stripped 2 bases from V and 5 bases from J, with 6 bases between. The V gene's germline CDR1 is SEHNR and CDR2 FQNEAQ (reference sequence). The CDR3 spans 12 residues. The chain's CDR3 is CASSLLEYGYTF. The DNA of the CDR3 is TGTGCCAGCAGCTTATTGGAATATGGCTACACCTTC.

This clonotype was observed many times. V is TRBV7-3 and J is TRBJ1-2; TRBD1 matches at 8 bases. This CDR3 is 13 amino acids long. V shed 5 bases, J shed 7 bases, and the junction held 6 bases outside the gene matches. Germline loops: CDR1 SGHTA, CDR2 FQGTGA. CDR3 in DNA: TGTGCCAGCAGCCCGACAGGGGCGGGTGGCTACACCTTC. Its translation is CASSPTGAGGYTF.

This clonotype was counted many times. For the CDR3, the DNA is TGTGCCAGCAGTTTAAGGGTAGGGACTAGCGAGCGAACAGATACGCAGTATTTT. This gives the protein CASSLRVGTSERTDTQYF. The chain couples TRBV28 to TRBJ2-3, with TRBD2 identical over 10 bases. The CDR3 is 18 residues long. Trimming took 2 bases from V and 3 from J; bases not matched to a gene: 11. Germline loops: CDR1 MDHEN, CDR2 SYDVKM.

This clonotype was seen at least ten times. The J gene is TRBJ2-5, the V gene TRBV7-2, with a tentative D call TRBD2 (6 bases). CDR3 length: 14 residues. V was trimmed by 0 bases and J by 5 bases, leaving 10 bases between them. The germline gives CDR1 SGHTA, CDR2 FQGNSA. CDR3 nucleotide sequence: TGTGCCAGCAGCTTAGCGGCGGGAAGGGAGACCCAGTACTTC. This codes for CASSLAAGRETQYF.

In its sample, this clonotype was seen a few times. The genes are TRBV28 and TRBJ1-1; D gene uncertain. V dropped 5 bases and J dropped 0 bases, with 10 bases sitting between them. CDR3 length: 14 residues. The germline CDR1 and CDR2 sequences are MDHEN and SYDVKM. The CDR3 bases are TGTGCCAGCAGTAGGCGCCGCATGAACACTGAAGCTTTCTTT. Amino acid sequence: CASSRRRMNTEAFF.

This clonotype was observed at least ten times. The rearrangement joins TRBV20-1 to TRBJ1-2; the D gene is possibly TRBD1 (5 bases). V shed 0 bases and J shed 8 bases, with 19 bases lying between them. This CDR3 contains 15 residues. Germline CDR1 DFQATT, CDR2 SNEGSKA (reference sequence). Here the CDR3 DNA reads TGCAGTGCTAGAGATCGCTTTGGGGGAGAATGGGGCTACACCTTC. Its protein is CSARDRFGGEWGYTF.

This clonotype was counted at least ten times. V is TRBV7-2 and J is TRBJ2-7; 10 positions match TRBD1. Germline lookup yields CDR1 SGHTA and CDR2 FQGNSA. With V trimmed by 1 base and J by 6 bases, 12 bases remained unmatched. The CDR3 consists of 17 residues. The CDR3, as DNA: TGTGCCAGCAGCTTAGATTCGACTCCGGGACAGGGGAGCGAGCAGTACTTC. Protein product: CASSLDSTPGQGSEQYF.

Here the CDR3 DNA reads TGTGCCAGCAGTGATGCGAGCGGGAGATCCGAGCAGTACTTC. It yields the protein CASSDASGRSEQYF. This chain joins TRBV2 and TRBJ2-7; TRBD2 agrees at 8 bases. The V gene's germline CDR1 is SNHLY and CDR2 FYNNEI. The CDR3 has 14 residues. V was clipped by 3 bases and J by 6 bases; unmatched bases: 7.

The chain carries TRBV5-1 and TRBJ2-5, with D possibly being TRBD1 or TRBD2 (5 bases each). The CDR3 is made up of 16 amino acids. V dropped 1 base and J dropped 5 bases, with 18 bases sitting between them. Germline loops: CDR1 SGHRS, CDR2 YFSETQ. CDR3 loop: CASSLQQGSWGETQYF. The DNA of the CDR3 is TGCGCCAGCAGCTTGCAGCAAGGGTCTTGGGGGGAGACCCAGTACTTC. The full variable domain, rest sourced from reference TRBV5-1 and TRBJ2-5, is KAGVTQTPRYLIKTRGQQVTLSCSPISGHRSVSWYQQTPGQGLQFLFEYFSETQRNKGNFPGRFSGRQFSNSRSEMNVSTLELGDSALYLCASSLQQGSWGETQYFGPGTRLLVL.

In DNA, the CDR3 is TGTGCCAGCAGGGACGACAGGGCTTCCAATGAGCAGTTCTTC. This codes for CASRDDRASNEQFF. The V call is TRBV2, the J call TRBJ2-1; 7 bases align to TRBD1. Germline values: CDR1 SNHLY, CDR2 FYNNEI. The V segment lost 6 bases and the J segment 6 bases; nucleotides outside the gene matches: 8. CDR3 length: 14 amino acids.

This clonotype was counted ten times or more. V is TRBV11-3 and J is TRBJ2-3; TRBD2 is a possible D gene (5 bases). CDR1 and CDR2 from the germline V gene are SGHNT and YENEEA. V lost 5 bases to trimming and J lost 1 base, with 16 bases between them. CDR3 length: 16 residues. CDR3 amino acids: CASSAHFDGGTDTQYF. For the CDR3, the DNA is TGTGCCAGCAGCGCTCACTTCGACGGGGGCACAGATACGCAGTATTTT.

This clonotype was seen many times. The gene calls are TRBV7-2 and TRBJ2-1, with a tentative D call TRBD1 (6 bases). CDR3 length: 14 residues. V was clipped by 1 base and J by 3 bases, with 7 bases between them. Germline V gene lookup returns CDR1 SGHTA and CDR2 FQGNSA. CDR3 in DNA: TGTGCCAGCAGCTTAGAACAGGGCTACAATGAGCAGTTCTTC. This sequence encodes CASSLEQGYNEQFF.

The V and J genes are TRBV19 and TRBJ1-2; D call uncertain. The CDR3 is made up of 15 amino acids. The V gene lost 4 bases and the J gene lost 0 bases, with 12 bases spanning the gap. Germline loops: CDR1 LNHDA, CDR2 SQIVND (reference sequence). The CDR3 region is CASSTFGPANYGYTF. CDR3 in DNA: TGTGCCAGTAGTACCTTCGGGCCAGCTAACTATGGCTACACCTTC.

Worth noting for this clonotype: This CDR3 is missing its conserved last phenylalanine or tryptophan, likely due to a read error. The V call is TRBV7-3, the J call TRBJ1-3; D is perhaps TRBD1 (5 bases). V lost 6 bases and J lost 0, with 9 bases in between. The CDR3 has 14 amino acids. CDR1 is SGHTA, CDR2 FQGTGA, per germline. The CDR3 sequence: CASSYTGSGNTIYL. The CDR3 nucleotides read TGTGCCAGCAGTTACACAGGCTCTGGAAACACCATATATCTT.

This clonotype was counted a few times. The chain joins TRBV7-9 to TRBJ2-6; 10 nucleotides match TRBD2. The germline CDR1 and CDR2 sequences are SEHNR and FQNEAQ (reference sequence). Trimming removed 2 bases from V and 1 base from J; junction bases left unmatched: 11. This CDR3 is built from 20 residues. As DNA, the CDR3 is TGTGCCAGCAGCTTACCTCCCAGTGCTAGCGGGAGTTCTGGGGCCAACGTCCTGACTTTC. It specifies CASSLPPSASGSSGANVLTF.

This clonotype was seen only a few times. The chain employs TRBV19 and TRBJ2-1; D uncertain. CDR1 is LNHDA and CDR2 is SQIVND in the germline V gene (reference sequence). V lost 9 bases and J 10 bases, leaving 16 bases between the germline ends. There are 12 residues in the CDR3. The CDR3 sequence: CASSNRLEEQFF. CDR3 coding DNA: TGTGCCAGCTCGAATCGGTTGGAAGAGCAGTTCTTC.

Ten or more counts support this clonotype. The J gene is TRBJ1-1, the V gene TRBV5-5, with D possibly being TRBD1 (5 bases). The CDR3 covers 15 residues. The germline V gene encodes CDR1 SGHKS and CDR2 YYEKEE (reference sequence). V shed 3 bases and J shed 2 bases, with 14 bases lying between them. CDR3 DNA: TGTGCCAGCAGCTCAGGGTTAGGGGAAAACACTGAAGCTTTCTTT. Protein product: CASSSGLGENTEAFF.